This T cell receptor beta chain was obtained from a study of T cell responses to AZD1222 COVID-19 vaccine. Turning to the study itself: Samples with a second dose at about 4 or about 12 weeks were pooled together. Whole-study findings and limits: The repertoires were collected only after the peak T cell response. Increased Spike-specific TCR breadth and depth were observed after two AZD1222 doses.

In regard to this clone: The target antigen is unknown.

TCRdb's copy holds only in-frame clones and misses some; the assay was immunoSEQ multiplex PCR. The sample includes 90,000 to 130,000 clones, 88% of them seen just once. The specimen comprised peripheral blood, sampled on day 0 of AZD1222 vaccination. This sequence originates from an adult in good health.

Written as DNA, the CDR3 is TGTGCCAGCAGCCAGGGACAGGGGAGAAGCAATCAGCCCCAGCATTTT. Amino acids: CASSQGQGRSNQPQHF. The gene calls are TRBV5-8 and TRBJ1-5; TRBD1 matches 10 bases. Trimming at V came to 4 bases and at J to 1 base, leaving 5 bases not matched to a gene. This CDR3 has 16 residues. Germline CDR1 and CDR2: SGHTS and YDEGEE.